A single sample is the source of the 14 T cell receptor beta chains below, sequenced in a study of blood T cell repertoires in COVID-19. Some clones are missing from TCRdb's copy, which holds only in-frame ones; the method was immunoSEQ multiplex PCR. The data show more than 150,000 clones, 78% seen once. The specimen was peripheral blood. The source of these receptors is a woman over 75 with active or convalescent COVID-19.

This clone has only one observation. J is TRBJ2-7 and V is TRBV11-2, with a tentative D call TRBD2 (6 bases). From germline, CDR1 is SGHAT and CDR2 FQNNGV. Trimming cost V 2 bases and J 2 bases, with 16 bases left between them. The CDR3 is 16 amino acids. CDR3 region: CASSLTARGSAYEQYF. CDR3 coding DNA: TGTGCCAGCAGCTTAACGGCCCGGGGGTCCGCCTACGAGCAGTACTTC.

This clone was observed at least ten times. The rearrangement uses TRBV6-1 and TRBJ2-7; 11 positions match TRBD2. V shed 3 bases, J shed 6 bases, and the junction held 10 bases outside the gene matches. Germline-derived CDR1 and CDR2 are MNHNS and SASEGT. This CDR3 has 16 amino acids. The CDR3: CASSDALAGGGSEQYF. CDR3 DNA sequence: TGTGCCAGCAGTGATGCTCTAGCGGGGGGAGGCTCCGAGCAGTACTTC.

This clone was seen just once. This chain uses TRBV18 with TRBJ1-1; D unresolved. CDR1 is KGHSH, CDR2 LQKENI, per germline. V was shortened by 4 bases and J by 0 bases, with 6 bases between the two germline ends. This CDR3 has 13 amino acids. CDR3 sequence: CASSRSMNTEAFF. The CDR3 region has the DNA TGTGCCAGCTCACGGAGCATGAACACTGAAGCTTTCTTT.

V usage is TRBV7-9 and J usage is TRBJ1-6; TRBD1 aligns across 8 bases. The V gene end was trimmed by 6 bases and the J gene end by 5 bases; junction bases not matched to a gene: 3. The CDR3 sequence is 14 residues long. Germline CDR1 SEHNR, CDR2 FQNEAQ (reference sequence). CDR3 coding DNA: TGTGCCAGCAGGCCACAGGGGGATAATTCACCCCTCCACTTT. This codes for CASRPQGDNSPLHF.

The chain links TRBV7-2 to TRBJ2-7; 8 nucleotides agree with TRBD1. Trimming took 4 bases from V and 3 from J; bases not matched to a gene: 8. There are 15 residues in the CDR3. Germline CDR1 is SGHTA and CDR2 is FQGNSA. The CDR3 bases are TGTGCCAGCAGCTCTTCAGGGGGCTCTATCTACGAGCAGTACTTC. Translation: CASSSSGGSIYEQYF.

CDR3 sequence (DNA): TGTGCCAGCAGCTTGACGGTTGGCGAGCAGTACTTC. This gives the protein CASSLTVGEQYF. The chain carries TRBV5-6 and TRBJ2-7, with unresolved D. From germline, CDR1 is SGHDT and CDR2 YYEEEE. V was shortened by 1 base and J by 6 bases, with 8 bases between the two germline ends. CDR3 length equals 12 residues.

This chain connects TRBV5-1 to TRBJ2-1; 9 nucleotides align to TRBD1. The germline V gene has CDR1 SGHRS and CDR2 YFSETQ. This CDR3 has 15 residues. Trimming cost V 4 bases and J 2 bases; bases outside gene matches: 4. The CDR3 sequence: CASSPGTGTYNEQFF. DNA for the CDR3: TGCGCCAGCAGCCCCGGGACAGGGACCTACAATGAGCAGTTCTTC.

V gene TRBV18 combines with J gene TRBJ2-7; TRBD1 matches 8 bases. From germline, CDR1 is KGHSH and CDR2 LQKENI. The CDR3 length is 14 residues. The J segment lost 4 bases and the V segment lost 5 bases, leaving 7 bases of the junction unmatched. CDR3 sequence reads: CASSKSTGVYEQYF. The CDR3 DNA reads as TGTGCCAGCTCAAAATCGACAGGGGTGTACGAGCAGTACTTC.

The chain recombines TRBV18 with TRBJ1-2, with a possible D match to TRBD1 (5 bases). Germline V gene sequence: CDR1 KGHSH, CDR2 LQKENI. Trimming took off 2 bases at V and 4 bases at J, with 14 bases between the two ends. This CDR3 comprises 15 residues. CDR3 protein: CASSPNALGGYGYTF. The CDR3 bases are TGTGCCAGCTCACCAAACGCCCTGGGGGGCTATGGCTACACCTTC. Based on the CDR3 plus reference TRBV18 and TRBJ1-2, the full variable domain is NAGVMQNPRHLVRRRGQEARLRCSPMKGHSHVYWYRQLPEEGLKFMVYLQKENIIDESGMPKERFSAEFPKEGPSILRIQQVVRGDSAAYFCASSPNALGGYGYTFGSGTRLTVV.

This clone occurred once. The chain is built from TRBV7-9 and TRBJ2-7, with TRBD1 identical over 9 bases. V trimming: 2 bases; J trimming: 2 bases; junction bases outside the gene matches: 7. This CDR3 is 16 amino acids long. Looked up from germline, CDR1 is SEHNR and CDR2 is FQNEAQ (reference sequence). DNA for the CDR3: TGTGCCAGCAGCTTAACCCCCGGGACAGGGACCTACGAGCAGTACTTC. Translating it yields CASSLTPGTGTYEQYF.

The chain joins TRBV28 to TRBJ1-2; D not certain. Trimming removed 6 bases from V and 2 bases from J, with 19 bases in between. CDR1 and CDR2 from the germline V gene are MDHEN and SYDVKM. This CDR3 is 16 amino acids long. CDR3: CASSELEELQNYGYTF. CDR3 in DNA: TGTGCCAGCAGCGAACTGGAGGAGTTACAAAACTATGGCTACACCTTC.

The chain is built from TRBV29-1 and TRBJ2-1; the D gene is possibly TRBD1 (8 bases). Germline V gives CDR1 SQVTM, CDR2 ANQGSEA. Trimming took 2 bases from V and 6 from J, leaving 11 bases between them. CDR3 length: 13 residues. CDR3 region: CSVETGGGNEQFF. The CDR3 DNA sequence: TGCAGCGTTGAAACAGGGGGGGGCAATGAGCAGTTCTTC.

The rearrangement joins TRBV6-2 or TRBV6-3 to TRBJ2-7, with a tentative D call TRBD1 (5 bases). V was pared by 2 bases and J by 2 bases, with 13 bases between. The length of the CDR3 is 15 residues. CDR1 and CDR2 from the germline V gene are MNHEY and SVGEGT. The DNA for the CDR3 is TGTGCCAGCAGTTACGGGCAGGGTGGAACCTACGAGCAGTACTTC. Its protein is CASSYGQGGTYEQYF.

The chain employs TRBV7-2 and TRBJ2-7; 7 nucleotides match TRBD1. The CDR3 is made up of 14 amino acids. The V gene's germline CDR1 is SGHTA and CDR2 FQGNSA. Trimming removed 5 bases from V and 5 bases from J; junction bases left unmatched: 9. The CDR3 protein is CASSIRDRGNEQYF. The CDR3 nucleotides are TGTGCCAGCAGCATCCGGGACAGAGGAAACGAGCAGTACTTC.